The 24 T cell receptor beta chains reported below all come from one sample, sequenced in a study of T cell responses to AZD1222 COVID-19 vaccine. Sequenced by immunoSEQ multiplex PCR; TCRdb stores in-frame clones only, minus some. This sample has roughly 140,000 clones; about nine tenths occur once, and the top ten carry approximately 1.5%. This material consisted of peripheral blood, taken on day 0 of AZD1222 vaccination. These receptors were collected from an adult in good health.

The chain has TRBV4-1 and TRBJ2-1; TRBD2 matches 7 bases. Germline loops: CDR1 MGHRA, CDR2 YSYEKL. V gave up 5 bases and J gave up 4 bases; unmatched junction bases: 11. This CDR3 has 16 residues. For the CDR3, the DNA is TGCGCCAGCAGCGTATTCCTCGGACTAGTATACAATGAGCAGTTCTTC. Translating gives CASSVFLGLVYNEQFF.

V is TRBV2 and J is TRBJ1-1; tentative D call: TRBD1 (5 bases). CDR3 length: 15 residues. Germline V gene lookup returns CDR1 SNHLY and CDR2 FYNNEI. V lost 7 bases and J lost 1, with 16 bases in between. The CDR3 here is CASTSYGGQNTEAFF. The CDR3, as DNA: TGTGCCAGCACTTCCTATGGAGGACAGAACACTGAAGCTTTCTTT.

The chain links TRBV12-3 or TRBV12-4 to TRBJ1-1; 7 positions match TRBD1. The CDR3 length is 13 residues. V trimming: 5 bases; J trimming: 8 bases; junction bases outside the gene matches: 8. The CDR3 DNA sequence: TGTGCCAGCAGTCTCATCAGGGGGACAGAAGCTTTCTTT. This encodes CASSLIRGTEAFF.

This clone was found a few times. This chain joins TRBV5-1 and TRBJ2-5; D may be TRBD1 or TRBD2 (5 bases each). The CDR3 has 16 residues. Trimming took 4 bases from V and 6 from J, leaving 22 bases between them. In germline, CDR1 is SGHRS, CDR2 YFSETQ. CDR3: CASSVRPGPVVKTQYF. CDR3 DNA sequence: TGCGCCAGCAGCGTCCGACCGGGACCAGTTGTGAAGACCCAGTACTTC.

V is TRBV7-9 and J is TRBJ1-6; TRBD1 matches at 8 bases. Germline CDR1 SEHNR, CDR2 FQNEAQ (reference sequence). Trimming at V came to 2 bases and at J to 7 bases, leaving 7 bases not matched to a gene. The CDR3 is made up of 16 amino acids. CDR3 DNA: TGTGCCAGCAGCTTAATTGGACAGGGAGGGAATTCACCCCTCCACTTT. Translated, it gives CASSLIGQGGNSPLHF.

This clone was recorded once. This rearrangement joins TRBV10-3 to TRBJ2-7; D gene uncertain. Germline V gene data show CDR1 as ENHRY and CDR2 as SYGVKD. The V gene lost 3 bases and the J gene lost 7 bases, with 10 bases spanning the gap. The CDR3 runs 12 residues. The CDR3 spells CAISDSVREQYF. The DNA for the CDR3 is TGTGCCATCAGTGACTCCGTTCGGGAGCAGTACTTC.

This rearrangement joins TRBV19 to TRBJ1-2; 9 bases line up with TRBD1. Germline V lookup: CDR1 LNHDA, CDR2 SQIVND (reference sequence). Trimming took 4 bases from V and 2 from J; bases not matched to a gene: 5. This CDR3 contains 15 residues. CDR3 protein: CASSKGQGLNYGYTF. As DNA, the CDR3 is TGTGCCAGTAGTAAGGGACAGGGACTGAACTATGGCTACACCTTC.

The chain employs TRBV5-1 and TRBJ1-1, with no clear D. Germline CDR1 is SGHRS and CDR2 is YFSETQ. The CDR3 is 13 amino acids. Trimming removed 3 bases at V and 5 bases at J, with 11 bases between. DNA of the CDR3: TGCGCCAGCAGCTCGGCCTCGGGGACTGAAGCTTTCTTT. Its translation: CASSSASGTEAFF. Complete variable domain (other parts from reference TRBV5-1 and TRBJ1-1): KAGVTQTPRYLIKTRGQQVTLSCSPISGHRSVSWYQQTPGQGLQFLFEYFSETQRNKGNFPGRFSGRQFSNSRSEMNVSTLELGDSALYLCASSSASGTEAFFGQGTRLTVV.

This clone was seen a handful of times. The J gene is TRBJ2-1, the V gene TRBV29-1; D not certain. This CDR3 region has 10 residues. Germline CDR1 and CDR2: SQVTM and ANQGSEA. V lost 7 bases, J lost 12 bases, and 13 bases lay in between. The CDR3 DNA reads as TGCAGCGCTCTAAATTACGGGCAGTTCTTC. It encodes CSALNYGQFF.

V gene TRBV7-9 combines with J gene TRBJ2-5, with TRBD2 as a possible D gene (5 bases). The CDR3 length is 16 residues. Germline V gene sequence: CDR1 SEHNR, CDR2 FQNEAQ (reference sequence). Trimming took 5 bases from V and 1 from J, leaving 17 bases between them. The CDR3 region is CASSPPAEWAQETQYF. CDR3 sequence (DNA): TGTGCCAGCAGCCCCCCAGCGGAATGGGCCCAAGAGACCCAGTACTTC.

The genes are TRBV24-1 and TRBJ2-3; no firm D call. CDR1 KGHDR and CDR2 SFDVKD come from the germline V gene. The length of the CDR3 is 13 residues. V lost 4 bases, J lost 9 bases, and 13 bases lay in between. In DNA form, the CDR3 reads TGTGCCACCAGTGACACGGAAGAAGTAACGCAGTATTTT. Translation gives CATSDTEEVTQYF.

The V and J genes are TRBV5-1 and TRBJ2-7; D remains unclear. Germline values: CDR1 SGHRS, CDR2 YFSETQ. Deletions cut 0 bases from V and 5 bases from J, with 15 bases between. The CDR3 covers 15 residues. The CDR3 DNA sequence: TGCGCCAGCAGCTTGGAGGGTACGGGTTTCCACGAGCAGTACTTC. Its translation: CASSLEGTGFHEQYF.

The genes are TRBV27 and TRBJ1-5; 7 bases line up with TRBD1. CDR1 MNHEY and CDR2 SMNVEV come from the germline V gene (reference sequence). Losses at the gene ends were 5 bases for V and 0 bases for J; bases not matched to a gene: 10. The CDR3 is 17 amino acids. CDR3 DNA sequence: TGTGCCAGCAGTCCACGGACAGGTTGGGATAGCAATCAGCCCCAGCATTTT. Translation gives CASSPRTGWDSNQPQHF.

The chain employs TRBV28 and TRBJ2-1; the D gene is possibly TRBD2 (6 bases). Germline CDR1 reads MDHEN; CDR2 reads SYDVKM. V lost 4 bases, J lost 11 bases, and 21 bases lay in between. The CDR3 has 15 residues. The CDR3 nucleotides are TGTGCCAGCAGTTCGGGTGGCGGGACTGCTGGGAAGCAGTTCTTC. This sequence encodes CASSSGGGTAGKQFF.

The rearrangement uses TRBV19 and TRBJ1-2; 8 bases are shared with TRBD1. The J segment lost 0 bases and the V segment lost 3 bases, leaving 9 bases of the junction unmatched. Germline CDR1 and CDR2: LNHDA and SQIVND (reference sequence). The CDR3 sequence is 17 residues long. The CDR3 reads CASSIIFRTGTNYGYTF. As DNA, the CDR3 is TGTGCCAGTAGTATTATTTTCCGGACAGGGACTAACTATGGCTACACCTTC.

This chain joins TRBV5-1 and TRBJ2-3; a possible D gene is TRBD2 (6 bases). The CDR3 runs to 14 residues. V lost 4 bases and J 2 bases, leaving 11 bases between the germline ends. CDR1 is SGHRS and CDR2 is YFSETQ in the germline V gene. CDR3 DNA: TGCGCCAGCAGCCCTGGAGGGGACACAGATACGCAGTATTTT. Its translation is CASSPGGDTDTQYF.

The chain combines TRBV9 with TRBJ2-3; a weak D match, TRBD2 (6 bases). Germline CDR1 and CDR2: SGDLS and YYNGEE. The V end lost 4 bases, the J end lost 0 bases, and 15 bases lay between the germline ends. The CDR3 length is 16 residues. CDR3 residues: CASSPWTTTSTDTQYF. The CDR3, as DNA: TGTGCCAGCAGCCCGTGGACTACCACTAGCACAGATACGCAGTATTTT.

This chain joins TRBV2 and TRBJ2-1; D tentatively fits TRBD1 or TRBD2 (5 bases each). Trimming cost V 5 bases and J 5 bases, with 16 bases left between them. The CDR3 consists of 15 residues. In germline, CDR1 is SNHLY, CDR2 FYNNEI. The CDR3 here is CASSPDSGGNNEQFF. CDR3 nucleotide sequence: TGTGCCAGCAGTCCAGACTCTGGGGGAAACAATGAGCAGTTCTTC.

This sequence joins TRBV2 and TRBJ1-2; D uncertain. The V end was cut by 4 bases, the J end by 4 bases, with 10 bases between. This CDR3 is 13 amino acids long. CDR1 is SNHLY, CDR2 FYNNEI, per germline. The CDR3 DNA follows: TGTGCCAGCAGTGGACTATTAGGCTATGGCTACACCTTC. Translated: CASSGLLGYGYTF. Full variable domain (rest looked up from reference TRBV2 and TRBJ1-2): EPEVTQTPSHQVTQMGQEVILRCVPISNHLYFYWYRQILGQKVEFLVSFYNNEISEKSEIFDDQFSVERPDGSNFTLKIRSTKLEDSAMYFCASSGLLGYGYTFGSGTRLTVV.

The chain joins TRBV27 to TRBJ2-7; D might be TRBD1 (5 bases). Per the germline V gene, CDR1 is MNHEY and CDR2 is SMNVEV (reference sequence). CDR3 length equals 17 residues. V was cut by 1 base and J by 4 bases, with 20 bases left in between. DNA of the CDR3: TGTGCCAGCAGTTTATATCCAGGGCAAAGAGAAAGGTACGAGCAGTACTTC. Its translation is CASSLYPGQRERYEQYF.

The count of this clone is one. The chain employs TRBV7-3 and TRBJ2-3; no reliable D call. Germline CDR1 is SGHTA and CDR2 is FQGTGA. The length of the CDR3 is 14 residues. V was clipped by 5 bases and J by 2 bases, with 11 bases between them. The CDR3 loop reads CASSHRAFTDTQYF. The CDR3 DNA reads as TGTGCCAGCAGCCACCGGGCTTTCACAGATACGCAGTATTTT.

The chain employs TRBV23-1 and TRBJ2-5; 8 nucleotides match TRBD1. TRBV23-1 is classed as an ORF, of uncertain function. This CDR3 is built from 17 residues. The V gene end was trimmed by 0 bases and the J gene end by 5 bases; junction bases not matched to a gene: 11. The CDR3 protein is CASSQSTTGGHEETQYF. The CDR3, as DNA: TGCGCCAGCAGTCAATCGACCACAGGGGGACATGAGGAGACCCAGTACTTC.

This sequence joins TRBV18 and TRBJ2-5; maybe TRBD1 (5 bases). V lost 0 bases to trimming and J lost 5 bases, with 13 bases between them. This CDR3 region has 15 residues. CDR1 KGHSH and CDR2 LQKENI come from the germline V gene. The CDR3 region has the DNA TGTGCCAGCTCACCACCTGGTGGGGCGAAGGAGACCCAGTACTTC. It encodes CASSPPGGAKETQYF. The complete variable domain, with remaining parts taken from reference TRBV18 and TRBJ2-5, reads NAGVMQNPRHLVRRRGQEARLRCSPMKGHSHVYWYRQLPEEGLKFMVYLQKENIIDESGMPKERFSAEFPKEGPSILRIQQVVRGDSAAYFCASSPPGGAKETQYFGPGTRLLVL.

The genes are TRBV6-5 and TRBJ2-1; weak D call: TRBD1 (6 bases). Germline loops: CDR1 MNHEY, CDR2 SVGAGI. The CDR3 sequence is 15 residues long. V was clipped by 4 bases and J by 3 bases, with 13 bases between them. The CDR3 region has the DNA TGTGCCAGCAGTTCCAAGAGGGGGTACTACAATGAGCAGTTCTTC. Protein product: CASSSKRGYYNEQFF.